Listed here are 11 T cell receptor beta chains from one sample, sequenced in a study of cytomegalovirus exposure and HLA in healthy donors. The study ran its PCR with 60 Vbeta and 13 Jbeta primers. The repertoire was sequenced with immunoSEQ multiplex PCR; TCRdb's copy has only in-frame clones and lacks some. This sample has 85,000 to 110,000 clones, with 76% found just once. The material sequenced was PBMCs. All receptors derive from a woman aged 18-29 years in good health and CMV-seropositive.

A few counts support this clone. The chain couples TRBV2 to TRBJ2-2; D might be TRBD2 (6 bases). V lost 10 bases to trimming and J lost 4 bases, with 19 bases between them. Germline-derived CDR1 and CDR2 are SNHLY and FYNNEI. This CDR3 is 15 amino acids long. This chain's CDR3 is CATTDYERVTGELFF. For the CDR3, the DNA is TGTGCCACCACGGACTACGAGCGAGTCACCGGGGAGCTGTTTTTT.

This clone is a singleton in its sample. This chain links TRBV19 with TRBJ2-3, with D perhaps matching TRBD1 (6 bases). The V gene's germline CDR1 is LNHDA and CDR2 SQIVND (reference sequence). V lost 3 bases and J 6 bases, leaving 7 bases between the germline ends. There are 12 residues in the CDR3. CDR3 DNA: TGTGCCAGTAGTATGAGGGGGGATACGCAGTATTTT. It codes for CASSMRGDTQYF.

The genes are TRBV5-1 and TRBJ2-7; D may be TRBD2 (6 bases). V lost 1 base and J lost 1, with 9 bases in between. The CDR3 is made up of 14 amino acids. Germline V gene lookup returns CDR1 SGHRS and CDR2 YFSETQ. CDR3 bases: TGCGCCAGCAGCTTGTCAGGGAGGTCCTACGAGCAGTACTTC. Amino acid sequence: CASSLSGRSYEQYF. Supplemented by reference TRBV5-1 and TRBJ2-7, the full variable domain reads KAGVTQTPRYLIKTRGQQVTLSCSPISGHRSVSWYQQTPGQGLQFLFEYFSETQRNKGNFPGRFSGRQFSNSRSEMNVSTLELGDSALYLCASSLSGRSYEQYFGPGTRLTVT.

The chain recombines TRBV9 with TRBJ1-2; perhaps TRBD1 as D (5 bases). There are 14 residues in the CDR3. V was shortened by 0 bases and J by 8 bases, with 14 bases between the two germline ends. Germline lookup yields CDR1 SGDLS and CDR2 YYNGEE. In DNA, the CDR3 is TGTGCCAGCAGCGTAGAGGCAGGCGGGGGGGGCTACACCTTC. Translation gives CASSVEAGGGGYTF.

This clone occurred once. This chain links TRBV29-1 with TRBJ2-7; 7 positions agree with TRBD1. The V gene end was trimmed by 3 bases and the J gene end by 3 bases; junction bases not matched to a gene: 17. Germline assignment: CDR1 SQVTM and CDR2 ANQGSEA. This CDR3 has 17 amino acids. The CDR3 spells CSVEVRRQGQSFYEQYF. The CDR3 region has the DNA TGCAGCGTTGAGGTAAGACGACAGGGCCAGTCTTTCTACGAGCAGTACTTC.

This clone is a singleton in its sample. V gene TRBV6-1 combines with J gene TRBJ1-2; D is possibly TRBD1 (5 bases). The CDR3 length is 14 residues. Germline values: CDR1 MNHNS, CDR2 SASEGT. Trimming stripped 4 bases from V and 5 bases from J, with 14 bases between. CDR3 bases: TGTGCCAGCAGTGCGCTCGGGGGATCTTATGGCTACACCTTC. Translated: CASSALGGSYGYTF.

The chain joins TRBV27 to TRBJ2-1, with TRBD1 identical over 8 bases. V dropped 3 bases and J dropped 2; count of bases not matched to a gene: 3. This CDR3 is 15 amino acids long. CDR1 MNHEY and CDR2 SMNVEV come from the germline V gene (reference sequence). CDR3 bases: TGTGCCAGCAGTTTTAGGACAGGGCCCTACAATGAGCAGTTCTTC. It encodes CASSFRTGPYNEQFF.

This sequence joins TRBV6-1 and TRBJ2-5, with 7 nucleotides matching TRBD1. CDR3 length: 14 amino acids. Unmatched junction bases numbered 8, after V lost 5 bases and J lost 5 bases. The germline V gene encodes CDR1 MNHNS and CDR2 SASEGT. The CDR3 DNA follows: TGTGCCAGCAGTTCTGACAGGGTCCGTGAGACCCAGTACTTC. Translating it yields CASSSDRVRETQYF.

Comment on this clone: At one boundary the junction diverges from the germline segment, which might be a read error. V usage is TRBV14 and J usage is TRBJ1-4; 10 bases align to TRBD1. Germline V gene data show CDR1 as SGHDN and CDR2 as FVKESK. The length of the CDR3 is 16 residues. CDR3 region: CASSRMDRGNNEKPFF. CDR3 bases: TGTGCCAGCAGCCGCATGGACAGGGGGAATAATGAAAAACCGTTTTTT.

The rearrangement uses TRBV4-1 and TRBJ2-7; 10 nucleotides align to TRBD1. After removal of 4 bases from V and 2 bases from J, the junction contained 14 bases not matched to a gene. CDR3 length: 18 residues. Germline V gene data show CDR1 as MGHRA and CDR2 as YSYEKL. CDR3 protein: CASSRLATGTGATYEQYF. CDR3 bases: TGCGCCAGCAGCCGCCTCGCAACAGGGACAGGGGCCACCTACGAGCAGTACTTC.

The chain carries TRBV6-5 and TRBJ2-7; the match to TRBD1 covers 9 bases. CDR1 MNHEY and CDR2 SVGAGI come from the germline V gene. Unmatched junction bases numbered 8, after V lost 7 bases and J lost 4 bases. The CDR3 is 14 amino acids. As DNA, the CDR3 is TGTGCCAGCACCGGCGGACAGGGGACTTACGAGCAGTACTTC. Translation gives CASTGGQGTYEQYF.